What follows are 22 T cell receptor beta chains derived from one specimen sequenced in a study of cytomegalovirus exposure and HLA in healthy donors. The PCR was carried out with 60 Vbeta primers and 13 Jbeta primers. Clones were read by immunoSEQ multiplex PCR, and TCRdb kept only the in-frame ones, dropping some. In the table there are 150,000 to 190,000 clones, approximately 77% of which are singletons. Sample: PBMCs. The source of these receptors is a young man in good health and CMV-seronegative.

The V call is TRBV7-9, the J call TRBJ2-3; 9 nucleotides line up with TRBD1. V was pared by 5 bases and J by 5 bases, with 11 bases of the junction left unmatched. Germline CDR1 is SEHNR and CDR2 is FQNEAQ (reference sequence). CDR3 size: 16 residues. In DNA form, the CDR3 reads TGTGCCAGCAGCCCGTGGACACAGGGGGCGTTAGATACGCAGTATTTT. This encodes CASSPWTQGALDTQYF.

The J gene is TRBJ2-1, the V gene TRBV5-1; 8 nucleotides align to TRBD2. CDR1 is SGHRS, CDR2 YFSETQ, per germline. J gave up 8 bases and V 4 bases, and 14 bases lay outside the gene matches. This CDR3 has 16 residues. The CDR3, as DNA: TGCGCCAGCAGCGCCCCGACGAGCGGGAGTTCCGATGAGCAGTTCTTC. It yields the protein CASSAPTSGSSDEQFF.

Concerning this clone itself: A read error may produce the germline difference seen at one junction end. This chain joins TRBV7-9 and TRBJ1-2, with TRBD1 matching over 7 bases. CDR1 and CDR2 (germline): SEHNR, FQNEAQ (reference sequence). The CDR3 consists of 14 residues. The CDR3 protein is CSSSTRQGVDGYTF. CDR3 nucleotides: TGTTCCAGCAGCACCCGACAGGGCGTAGATGGCTACACCTTC.

V and J are TRBV18 and TRBJ2-5, with 12 bases matching TRBD2. This CDR3 has 15 amino acids. CDR1 and CDR2 from the germline V gene are KGHSH and LQKENI. V lost 3 bases and J lost 5; bases outside the gene matches: 4. The CDR3, as DNA: TGTGCCAGCTCACCCCCAGGACTAGCGGGGGAGACCCAGTACTTC. It yields the protein CASSPPGLAGETQYF.

The chain couples TRBV10-2 to TRBJ2-7; 12 bases are shared with TRBD2. The CDR3 sequence is 17 residues long. Germline lookup yields CDR1 WSHSY and CDR2 SAAADI. The ends lost 3 bases at V and 3 bases at J; junction bases unmatched: 9. CDR3: CASSDSQRLAGVYEQYF. The CDR3 DNA is TGCGCCAGCAGTGACTCGCAAAGACTAGCGGGAGTCTACGAGCAGTACTTC.

The genes are TRBV4-3 and TRBJ2-7; D unresolved. This CDR3 is 15 amino acids long. V was shortened by 1 base and J by 1 base, with 11 bases between the two germline ends. Germline V gene lookup returns CDR1 LGHNA and CDR2 YSLEER. Here the CDR3 reads CASSQGAGFSYEQYF. The CDR3 nucleotides read TGCGCCAGCAGCCAAGGGGCAGGCTTTTCCTACGAGCAGTACTTC.

The chain has TRBV10-3 and TRBJ2-7, with 8 bases matching TRBD1. Losses at the gene ends were 3 bases for V and 0 bases for J; bases not matched to a gene: 1. Germline loops: CDR1 ENHRY, CDR2 SYGVKD. The CDR3 loop spans 14 amino acids. CDR3 sequence: CAISDGQGSYEQYF. DNA of the CDR3: TGTGCCATCAGTGACGGACAGGGCTCCTACGAGCAGTACTTC.

V is TRBV9 and J is TRBJ2-3; D is ambiguous. Trimming pared 4 bases from V and 6 bases from J, leaving 6 bases between. The germline V gene has CDR1 SGDLS and CDR2 YYNGEE. The CDR3 has 11 amino acids. The DNA of the CDR3 is TGTGCCAGCAGCACCGAGGATACGCAGTATTTT. The encoded protein is CASSTEDTQYF.

This clone was recorded a few times. The J gene is TRBJ1-4, the V gene TRBV30; the D gene is possibly TRBD1 (5 bases). V gave up 3 bases and J gave up 5 bases, with 16 bases separating them. CDR3 length: 15 residues. CDR1 and CDR2 (germline): GTSNPN, SVGIG (reference sequence). The DNA for the CDR3 is TGTGCCTGGAGCCTAGGAGGGGAGGGGAATGAAAAACTGTTTTTT. Amino acid sequence: CAWSLGGEGNEKLFF.

The V call is TRBV6-4, the J call TRBJ2-1; possibly TRBD1 for D (6 bases). The CDR3 is made up of 15 amino acids. Germline V gene lookup returns CDR1 MRHNA and CDR2 SNTAGT. Trimming removed 3 bases from V and 2 bases from J, with 11 bases in between. The CDR3 loop is CASSETTGTYNEQFF. CDR3 bases: TGTGCCAGCAGTGAGACGACAGGTACCTACAATGAGCAGTTCTTC.

This clone has a single count. The rearrangement joins TRBV6-5 to TRBJ2-7, with D possibly TRBD2 on 6 matching bases. This CDR3 comprises 13 residues. The V gene lost 3 bases and the J gene lost 6 bases, with 12 bases spanning the gap. Germline assignment: CDR1 MNHEY and CDR2 SVGAGI. CDR3 loop: CASSYRGAGEQYF. CDR3 nucleotides: TGTGCCAGCAGTTATCGGGGAGCGGGCGAGCAGTACTTC.

In this sample, this clone turned up a few times. The junction departs from germline at one end; a sequencing error may be responsible. V gene TRBV7-9 combines with J gene TRBJ1-3; D is uncertain. The V gene's germline CDR1 is SEHNR and CDR2 FQNEAQ (reference sequence). CDR3 length: 11 residues. CDR3 amino acids: CSSSPADTIYF. CDR3 bases: TGTTCCAGCAGCCCCGCGGACACCATATATTTT.

V and J are TRBV7-9 and TRBJ1-2, with no clear D. This CDR3 is 13 amino acids long. The germline V gene encodes CDR1 SEHNR and CDR2 FQNEAQ (reference sequence). The V end lost 0 bases, the J end lost 1 base, and 3 bases lay between the germline ends. The CDR3 DNA sequence: TGTGCCAGCAGCTTAGCGAGTAACTATGGCTACACCTTC. Its protein product is CASSLASNYGYTF.

This clone showed up just once. This specimen includes other DNA sequences encoding the same CDR3. The rearrangement links TRBV7-7 to TRBJ2-3, with D possibly TRBD1 on 7 matching bases. CDR3 length equals 15 residues. Germline V gene sequence: CDR1 SSHAT, CDR2 FNYEAQ (reference sequence). V gave up 5 bases and J gave up 0 bases, with 12 bases separating them. CDR3 nucleotides: TGTGCCAGCAGCCCCAGGGGGGCAAGCACAGATACGCAGTATTTT. Encoded protein: CASSPRGASTDTQYF.

This clone was picked up a small number of times. The V gene is TRBV4-2, the J gene TRBJ2-7; TRBD2 agrees at 9 bases. With V trimmed by 0 bases and J by 5 bases, 11 bases remained unmatched. The length of the CDR3 is 17 residues. Germline CDR1 is LGHNA and CDR2 is YNFKEQ. CDR3 nucleotides: TGTGCCAGCAGCCAAGATTTTTTGGCGGGAGGGACCGACGAGCAGTACTTC. Protein product: CASSQDFLAGGTDEQYF.

The rearrangement joins TRBV6-6 to TRBJ2-7, with D unclear. The CDR3 has 14 amino acids. Germline loops: CDR1 MNHNY, CDR2 SVGAGI (reference sequence). With 5 bases removed from V and 0 bases from J, the gap between germline ends came to 11 bases. The CDR3 loop is CASSHGGSSYEQYF. DNA of the CDR3: TGTGCCAGCAGTCATGGCGGAAGCTCCTACGAGCAGTACTTC.

The rearrangement links TRBV5-8 to TRBJ2-1; 10 bases map to TRBD2. J lost 4 bases, V lost 2 bases, and 9 bases had no gene match. Germline values: CDR1 SGHTS, CDR2 YDEGEE. CDR3 size: 17 residues. The CDR3 loop is CASSFTATSGPYNEQFF. The CDR3 DNA is TGTGCCAGCAGCTTTACCGCGACTAGCGGGCCGTACAATGAGCAGTTCTTC.

The CDR3 bases are TGCGCCAGCAGCCCGGGACAGGGGGCTACTGAAGCTTTCTTT. It is translated as CASSPGQGATEAFF. The chain links TRBV5-1 to TRBJ1-1; TRBD1 matches at 12 bases. Germline V gives CDR1 SGHRS, CDR2 YFSETQ. V was pared by 4 bases and J by 5 bases, with 3 bases of the junction left unmatched. This CDR3 has 14 residues. Complete variable domain (other parts from reference TRBV5-1 and TRBJ1-1): KAGVTQTPRYLIKTRGQQVTLSCSPISGHRSVSWYQQTPGQGLQFLFEYFSETQRNKGNFPGRFSGRQFSNSRSEMNVSTLELGDSALYLCASSPGQGATEAFFGQGTRLTVV.

The chain joins TRBV4-1 to TRBJ2-1; 11 nucleotides align to TRBD1. Unmatched junction bases numbered 6, after V lost 1 base and J lost 7 bases. CDR1 MGHRA and CDR2 YSYEKL come from the germline V gene. The CDR3 sequence is 16 residues long. This CDR3 reads CASSQVWDRGRNEQFF. The CDR3 DNA is TGCGCCAGCAGCCAAGTTTGGGACAGGGGGAGGAATGAGCAGTTCTTC.

This chain connects TRBV7-2 to TRBJ2-7; the match to TRBD1 covers 10 bases. J gave up 5 bases and V 4 bases, and 5 bases lay outside the gene matches. From germline, CDR1 is SGHTA and CDR2 FQGNSA. The CDR3 totals 14 residues. The CDR3 protein is CASSSRQGAHEQYF. The CDR3 region has the DNA TGTGCCAGCAGCTCACGACAGGGGGCCCACGAGCAGTACTTC.

As regards this clone: This CDR3 is also generated by other DNA sequences in the sample. The rearrangement uses TRBV5-1 and TRBJ1-2; a possible D gene is TRBD1 (6 bases). Trimming took 4 bases from V and 13 from J, leaving 17 bases between them. From germline, CDR1 is SGHRS and CDR2 YFSETQ. The CDR3 consists of 12 residues. The CDR3 DNA reads as TGCGCCAGCAGCCTGGCCGGGGGGGCTTCCACCTTC. This sequence encodes CASSLAGGASTF.

This chain links TRBV9 with TRBJ1-3; TRBD1 is a possible D gene (6 bases). The CDR3 has 15 residues. Trimming pared 8 bases from V and 0 bases from J, leaving 15 bases between. Germline V gene sequence: CDR1 SGDLS, CDR2 YYNGEE. CDR3 bases: TGTGCCAGTTCGCCGGGGGGGGCCTCTGGAAACACCATATATTTT. Translating gives CASSPGGASGNTIYF.